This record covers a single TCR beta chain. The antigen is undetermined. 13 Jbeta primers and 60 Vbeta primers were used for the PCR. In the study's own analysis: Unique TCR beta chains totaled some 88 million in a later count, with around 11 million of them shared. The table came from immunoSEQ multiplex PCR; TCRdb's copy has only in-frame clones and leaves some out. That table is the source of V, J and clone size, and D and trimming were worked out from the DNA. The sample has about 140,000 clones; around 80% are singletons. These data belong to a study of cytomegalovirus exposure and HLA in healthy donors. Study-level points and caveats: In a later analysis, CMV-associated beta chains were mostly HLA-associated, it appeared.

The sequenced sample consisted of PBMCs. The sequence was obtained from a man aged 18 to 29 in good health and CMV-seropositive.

The CDR3 sequence: CASSLAGEASDTQYF. The DNA for the CDR3 is TGTGCCAGCAGTTTAGCGGGAGAAGCCTCGGATACGCAGTATTTT. This chain uses TRBV27 with TRBJ2-3; TRBD2 agrees at 7 bases. There are 15 residues in the CDR3. J was trimmed by 6 bases and V by 2 bases; bases with no gene match: 8. CDR1 MNHEY and CDR2 SMNVEV come from the germline V gene (reference sequence).